This entry is about one TCR beta chain. Its antigen remains unidentified. This record comes from a study of T cell responses to AZD1222 COVID-19 vaccine. Overall study findings and caveats: At 160-218 and 743-854, vaccine-associated CD4 TCRs were dominant, and they spanned spike. Nearly half of spike-specific TCRs reportedly go after variant regions that carry no mutations. Donors in the cohort were predominantly white British and more often female, and clonal diversity was possibly underestimated. Baseline antibody screening turned up just six seropositive AZD1222 recipients.

The CDR3 totals 22 residues. J gave up 2 bases and V 4 bases, and 27 bases lay outside the gene matches. Germline values: CDR1 LGHNA, CDR2 YNFKEQ. The assay was immunoSEQ multiplex PCR, and TCRdb's table has in-frame clones only and misses some. The sample includes more than 85,000 clones, approximately 91% of them seen just once. This TCR was sampled from an adult in good health. The sequencing used peripheral blood, collected on day 0 of AZD1222 vaccination. This chain connects TRBV4-2 to TRBJ1-1, with 8 bases that match TRBD1. This chain's CDR3 is CASSPARQGREQYQRVNTEAFF. For the CDR3, the DNA is TGTGCCAGCAGCCCCGCCCGACAGGGGCGTGAACAGTACCAACGAGTCAACACTGAAGCTTTCTTT.